Below, 6 T cell receptor beta chains from the same sample are listed, as sequenced in a study of Tregs in tolerant kidney transplant recipients. Mixed chimerism was transient after nonmyeloablative marrow transplants from related graft donors. The method was immunoSEQ multiplex PCR; TCRdb's version includes in-frame clones alone and lacks a portion of them. The table records tens of thousands of clones, about 89% of them present only once. The specimen comprised CD4+ T cells from blood (PBMCs), sampled 6 months after the transplant. The receptors shown here come from a human patient who received a combined kidney and bone marrow transplant. Among the T cells, some may be from the graft donor.

The chain uses TRBV30 and TRBJ1-2; 8 nucleotides line up with TRBD1. CDR3 length: 14 residues. V lost 7 bases and J lost 2; bases outside the gene matches: 9. Looked up from germline, CDR1 is GTSNPN and CDR2 is SVGIG (reference sequence). As DNA, the CDR3 is TGTGCCTCCGGACAGGGACTTAACAACTATGGCTACACCTTC. Its translation is CASGQGLNNYGYTF.

The chain uses TRBV5-1 and TRBJ2-2; tentative D call: TRBD1 (6 bases). CDR3 length: 21 amino acids. V dropped 5 bases and J dropped 2 bases, with 31 bases sitting between them. Germline CDR1 is SGHRS and CDR2 is YFSETQ. The CDR3 is CASSWTAGLAFGWVNTGELFF. The CDR3 nucleotides read TGCGCCAGCAGTTGGACAGCAGGTCTGGCATTTGGTTGGGTTAACACCGGGGAGCTGTTTTTT.

The chain carries TRBV29-1 and TRBJ1-1; no firm D call. The CDR3 loop spans 15 amino acids. Germline lookup yields CDR1 SQVTM and CDR2 ANQGSEA. Trimming removed 3 bases at V and 5 bases at J, with 19 bases between. CDR3 residues: CSVETMRAEETEAFF. Written as DNA, the CDR3 is TGCAGCGTTGAGACAATGAGGGCCGAGGAAACTGAAGCTTTCTTT.

The chain carries TRBV7-6 and TRBJ2-2, with 7 bases matching TRBD1. Germline V gives CDR1 SGHVS, CDR2 FNYEAQ. V gave up 5 bases and J gave up 8 bases; unmatched junction bases: 8. The CDR3 totals 14 residues. The CDR3 reads CASSQGQLRGELFF. The CDR3, as DNA: TGTGCCAGCAGCCAGGGACAGCTAAGAGGGGAGCTGTTTTTT. The full variable domain, in which reference TRBV7-6 and TRBJ2-2 provide the parts outside the CDR3, is GAGVSQSPRYKVTKRGQDVALRCDPISGHVSLYWYRQALGQGPEFLTYFNYEAQQDKSGLPNDRFSAERPEGSISTLTIQRTEQRDSAMYRCASSQGQLRGELFFGEGSRLTVL.

The chain employs TRBV11-3 and TRBJ1-6; D may be TRBD1 (6 bases). CDR3 length: 14 amino acids. Germline CDR1 and CDR2: SGHNT and YENEEA. Trimming took 5 bases from V and 9 from J, leaving 14 bases between them. The CDR3 region is CASSLEGGGSPLHF. The CDR3 DNA is TGTGCCAGCAGCCTCGAAGGGGGGGGTTCACCCCTCCACTTT.

The V and J genes are TRBV10-1 and TRBJ2-3, with 13 bases that match TRBD2. The trim removed 2 bases at V and 1 base at J, leaving 3 bases unmatched. The CDR3 consists of 17 residues. Germline CDR1 and CDR2: WNHNN and SYGVQD (reference sequence). The CDR3 protein is CASSERLAGGRTDTQYF. As DNA, the CDR3 is TGCGCCAGCAGTGAGAGACTAGCGGGGGGCCGCACAGATACGCAGTATTTT.